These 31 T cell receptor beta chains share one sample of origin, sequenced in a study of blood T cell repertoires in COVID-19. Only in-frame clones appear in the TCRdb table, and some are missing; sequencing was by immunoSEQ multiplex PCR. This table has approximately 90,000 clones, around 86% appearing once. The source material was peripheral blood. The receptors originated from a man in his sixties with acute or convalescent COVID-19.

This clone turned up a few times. CDR3 sequence (DNA): TGTGCCAGCTCACCAAATCCACAGGGGGCCGGACAGCCCCAGCATTTT. Translating gives CASSPNPQGAGQPQHF. This sequence joins TRBV18 and TRBJ1-5; 9 bases match TRBD1. Trimming cost V 2 bases and J 7 bases; bases outside gene matches: 9. This CDR3 spans 16 amino acids. From germline, CDR1 is KGHSH and CDR2 LQKENI.

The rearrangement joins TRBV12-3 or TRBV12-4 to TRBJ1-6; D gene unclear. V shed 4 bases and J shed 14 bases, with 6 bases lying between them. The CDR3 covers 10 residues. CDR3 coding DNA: TGTGCCAGCAGTTCTCGGGCCCTCCACTTT. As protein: CASSSRALHF.

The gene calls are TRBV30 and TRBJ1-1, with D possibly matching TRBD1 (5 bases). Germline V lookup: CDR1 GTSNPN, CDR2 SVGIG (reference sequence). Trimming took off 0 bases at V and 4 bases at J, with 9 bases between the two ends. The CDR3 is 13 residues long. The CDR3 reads CAWSVKRGTEAFF. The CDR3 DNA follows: TGTGCCTGGAGTGTAAAAAGGGGCACTGAAGCTTTCTTT.

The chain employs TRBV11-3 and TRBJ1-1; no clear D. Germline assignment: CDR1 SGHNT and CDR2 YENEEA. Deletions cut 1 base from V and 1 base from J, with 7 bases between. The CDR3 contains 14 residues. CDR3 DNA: TGTGCCAGCAGCTTAGGAGGAGAGAACACTGAAGCTTTCTTT. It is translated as CASSLGGENTEAFF.

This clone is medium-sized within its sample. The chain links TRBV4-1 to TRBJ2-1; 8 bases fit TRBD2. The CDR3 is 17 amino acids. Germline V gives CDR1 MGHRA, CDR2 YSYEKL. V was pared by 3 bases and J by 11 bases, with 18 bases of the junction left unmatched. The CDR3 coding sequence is TGCGCCAGCAGCCAGTCCACCCTTAGCGGGGCATCAATGAAGCAGTTCTTC. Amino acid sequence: CASSQSTLSGASMKQFF.

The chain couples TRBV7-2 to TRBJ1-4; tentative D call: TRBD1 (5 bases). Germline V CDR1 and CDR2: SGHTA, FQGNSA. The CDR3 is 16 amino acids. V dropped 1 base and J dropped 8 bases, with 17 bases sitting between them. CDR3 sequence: CASSLESWRGGEKLFF. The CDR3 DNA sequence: TGTGCCAGCAGCTTAGAATCCTGGCGGGGGGGAGAAAAACTGTTTTTT.

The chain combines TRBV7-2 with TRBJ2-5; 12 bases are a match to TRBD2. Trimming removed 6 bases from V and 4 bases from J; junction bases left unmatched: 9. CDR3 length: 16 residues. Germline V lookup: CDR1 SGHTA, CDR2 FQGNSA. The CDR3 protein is CASRPPRLAGVETQYF. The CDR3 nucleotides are TGTGCCAGCAGACCCCCGAGACTAGCGGGGGTAGAGACCCAGTACTTC. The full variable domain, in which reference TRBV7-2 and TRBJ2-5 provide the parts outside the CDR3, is GAGVSQSPSNKVTEKGKDVELRCDPISGHTALYWYRQSLGQGLEFLIYFQGNSAPDKSGLPSDRFSAERTGGSVSTLTIQRTQQEDSAVYLCASRPPRLAGVETQYFGPGTRLLVL.

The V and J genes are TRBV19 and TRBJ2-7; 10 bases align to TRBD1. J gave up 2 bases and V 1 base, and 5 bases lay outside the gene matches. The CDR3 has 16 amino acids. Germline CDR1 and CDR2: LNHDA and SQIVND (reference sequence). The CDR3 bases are TGTGCCAGTAGTATAGCTATTGGACAGGGGGCCTACGAGCAGTACTTC. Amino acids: CASSIAIGQGAYEQYF.

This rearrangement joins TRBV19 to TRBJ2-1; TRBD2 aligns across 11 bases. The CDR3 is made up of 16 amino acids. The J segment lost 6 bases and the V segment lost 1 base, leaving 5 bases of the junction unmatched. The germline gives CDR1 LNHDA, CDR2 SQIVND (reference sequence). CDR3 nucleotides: TGTGCCAGTAGTATAGGGACTAGCGGGTCCGGCAATGAGCAGTTCTTC. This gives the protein CASSIGTSGSGNEQFF.

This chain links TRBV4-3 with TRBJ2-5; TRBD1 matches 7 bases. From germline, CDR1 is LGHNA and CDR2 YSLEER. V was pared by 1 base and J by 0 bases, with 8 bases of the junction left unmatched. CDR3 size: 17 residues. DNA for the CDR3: TGCGCCAGCAGCCAAGTCCCCCTGACAGGGTACCAAGAGACCCAGTACTTC. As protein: CASSQVPLTGYQETQYF.

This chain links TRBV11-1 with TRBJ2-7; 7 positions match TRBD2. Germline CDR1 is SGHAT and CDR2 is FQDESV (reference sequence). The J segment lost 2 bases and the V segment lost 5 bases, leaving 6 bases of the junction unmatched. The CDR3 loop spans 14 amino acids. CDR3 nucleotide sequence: TGTGCCAGCAGCCTCAATCGGGGGGCCTACGAGCAGTACTTC. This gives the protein CASSLNRGAYEQYF.

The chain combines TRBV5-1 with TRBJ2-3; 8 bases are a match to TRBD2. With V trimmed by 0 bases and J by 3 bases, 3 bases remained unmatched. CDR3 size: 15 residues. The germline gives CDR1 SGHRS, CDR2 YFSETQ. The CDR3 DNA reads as TGCGCCAGCAGCTTGGCTGGACTAGCAACAGATACGCAGTATTTT. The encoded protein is CASSLAGLATDTQYF.

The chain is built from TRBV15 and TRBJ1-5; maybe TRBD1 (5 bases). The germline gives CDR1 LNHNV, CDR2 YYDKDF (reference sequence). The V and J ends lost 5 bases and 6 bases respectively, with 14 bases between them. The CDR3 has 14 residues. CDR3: CATSGGGGFQPQHF. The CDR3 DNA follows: TGTGCCACCAGCGGGGGGGGAGGATTTCAGCCCCAGCATTTT.

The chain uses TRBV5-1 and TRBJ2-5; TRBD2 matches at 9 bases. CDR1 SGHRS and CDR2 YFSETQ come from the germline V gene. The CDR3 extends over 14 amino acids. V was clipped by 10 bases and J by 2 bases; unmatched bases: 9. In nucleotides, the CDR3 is TGCGCCTGCCACGGGACTAGCCCTCAAGAGACCCAGTACTTC. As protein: CACHGTSPQETQYF. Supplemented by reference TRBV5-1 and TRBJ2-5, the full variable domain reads KAGVTQTPRYLIKTRGQQVTLSCSPISGHRSVSWYQQTPGQGLQFLFEYFSETQRNKGNFPGRFSGRQFSNSRSEMNVSTLELGDSALYLCACHGTSPQETQYFGPGTRLLVL.

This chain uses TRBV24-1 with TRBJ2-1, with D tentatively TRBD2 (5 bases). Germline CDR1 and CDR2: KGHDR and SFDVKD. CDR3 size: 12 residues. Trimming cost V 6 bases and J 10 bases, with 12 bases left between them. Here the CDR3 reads CATSLRVYEQFF. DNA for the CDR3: TGTGCCACCAGTCTGAGGGTTTACGAGCAGTTCTTC.

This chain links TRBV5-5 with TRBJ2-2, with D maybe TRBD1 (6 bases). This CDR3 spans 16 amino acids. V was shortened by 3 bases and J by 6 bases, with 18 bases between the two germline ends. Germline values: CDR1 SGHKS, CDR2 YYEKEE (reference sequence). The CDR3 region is CASSWGYRVRPGELFF. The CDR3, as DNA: TGTGCCAGCAGCTGGGGCTACAGGGTTCGCCCCGGGGAGCTGTTTTTT.

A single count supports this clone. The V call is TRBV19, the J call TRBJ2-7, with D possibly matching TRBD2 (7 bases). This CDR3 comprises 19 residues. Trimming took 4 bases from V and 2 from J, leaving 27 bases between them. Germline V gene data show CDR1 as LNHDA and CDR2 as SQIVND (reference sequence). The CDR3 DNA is TGTGCCAGTAGTAGTGTGCCACAGGGATGGCCTAGCGGAGCCTACGAGCAGTACTTC. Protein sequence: CASSSVPQGWPSGAYEQYF.

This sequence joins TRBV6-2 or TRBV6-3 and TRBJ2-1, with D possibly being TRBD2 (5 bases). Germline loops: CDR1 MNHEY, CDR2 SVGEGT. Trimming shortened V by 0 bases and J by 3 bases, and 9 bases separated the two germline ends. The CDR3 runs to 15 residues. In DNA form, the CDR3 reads TGTGCCAGCAGTTACTCAGGACTCAACTACAATGAGCAGTTCTTC. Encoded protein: CASSYSGLNYNEQFF.

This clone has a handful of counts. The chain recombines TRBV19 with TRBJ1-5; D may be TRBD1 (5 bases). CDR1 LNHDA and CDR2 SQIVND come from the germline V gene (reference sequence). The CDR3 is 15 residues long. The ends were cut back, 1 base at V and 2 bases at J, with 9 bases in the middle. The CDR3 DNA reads TGTGCCAGTAGTATAGCTTGGGGCGGCAATCAGCCCCAGCATTTT. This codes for CASSIAWGGNQPQHF.

DNA of the CDR3: TGTGCCAGCAGCCAAGTAATAGCGGGGGGCGAGCAGTACTTC. It yields the protein CASSQVIAGGEQYF. The chain combines TRBV4-2 with TRBJ2-7, with 10 bases identical to TRBD2. CDR1 and CDR2 (germline): LGHNA, YNFKEQ. The ends lost 1 base at V and 6 bases at J; junction bases unmatched: 3. This CDR3 comprises 14 residues.

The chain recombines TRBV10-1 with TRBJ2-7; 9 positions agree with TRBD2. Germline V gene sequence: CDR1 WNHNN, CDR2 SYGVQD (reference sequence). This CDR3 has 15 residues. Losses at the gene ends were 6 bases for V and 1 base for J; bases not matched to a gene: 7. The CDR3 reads CASSKAGGESYEQYF. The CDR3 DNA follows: TGCGCCAGCAGCAAAGCGGGAGGAGAGTCCTACGAGCAGTACTTC.

The CDR3 nucleotides are TGTGCCACCAGTGATCCGGGACACTACAATGAGCAGTTCTTC. It codes for CATSDPGHYNEQFF. The chain carries TRBV24-1 and TRBJ2-1; D possibly corresponds to TRBD1 (6 bases). V was clipped by 3 bases and J by 3 bases, with 8 bases between them. The CDR3 spans 14 residues. CDR1 is KGHDR and CDR2 is SFDVKD in the germline V gene.

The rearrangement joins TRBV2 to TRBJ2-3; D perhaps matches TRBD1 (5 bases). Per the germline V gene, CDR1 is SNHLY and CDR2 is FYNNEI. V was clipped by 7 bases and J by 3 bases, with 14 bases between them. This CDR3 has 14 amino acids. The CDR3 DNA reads TGTGCCAGCAATGGGGCCGAGATAACAGATACGCAGTATTTT. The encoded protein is CASNGAEITDTQYF.

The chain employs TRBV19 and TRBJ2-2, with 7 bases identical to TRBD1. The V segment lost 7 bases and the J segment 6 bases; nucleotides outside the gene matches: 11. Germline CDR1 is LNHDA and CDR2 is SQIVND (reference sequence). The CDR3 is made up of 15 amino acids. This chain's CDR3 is CASMVTGLEPGELFF. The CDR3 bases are TGTGCCAGTATGGTGACAGGGCTGGAGCCCGGGGAGCTGTTTTTT.

The CDR3 reads CASSSHPGGDTGELFF. CDR3 nucleotide sequence: TGTGCCAGCAGCTCACACCCCGGGGGGGACACCGGGGAGCTGTTTTTT. V and J are TRBV7-6 and TRBJ2-2, with 8 bases that match TRBD2. Germline V gene lookup returns CDR1 SGHVS and CDR2 FNYEAQ. J gave up 3 bases and V 4 bases, and 7 bases lay outside the gene matches. CDR3 length: 16 residues. The full variable domain, completed using reference TRBV7-6 and TRBJ2-2, is GAGVSQSPRYKVTKRGQDVALRCDPISGHVSLYWYRQALGQGPEFLTYFNYEAQQDKSGLPNDRFSAERPEGSISTLTIQRTEQRDSAMYRCASSSHPGGDTGELFFGEGSRLTVL.

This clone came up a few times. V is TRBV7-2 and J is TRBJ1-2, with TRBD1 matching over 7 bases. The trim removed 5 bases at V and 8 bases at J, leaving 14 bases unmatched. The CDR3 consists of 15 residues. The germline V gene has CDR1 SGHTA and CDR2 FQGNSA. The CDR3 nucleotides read TGTGCCAGCAGCAGGACAGGCGAAGGGGGTAGGGGCTACACCTTC. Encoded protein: CASSRTGEGGRGYTF.

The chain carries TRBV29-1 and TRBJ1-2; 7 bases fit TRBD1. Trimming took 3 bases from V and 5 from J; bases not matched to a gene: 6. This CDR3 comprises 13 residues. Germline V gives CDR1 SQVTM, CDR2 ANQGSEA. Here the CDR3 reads CSVDTRTGYGYTF. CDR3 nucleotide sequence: TGCAGCGTTGATACTCGGACAGGTTATGGCTACACCTTC.

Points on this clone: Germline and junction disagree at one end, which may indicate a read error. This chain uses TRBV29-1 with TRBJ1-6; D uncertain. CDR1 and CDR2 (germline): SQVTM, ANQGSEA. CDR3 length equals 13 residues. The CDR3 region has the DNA TGCAGCGTTAAAGACGCCTTAAGCTCACCCCTCCACTTT. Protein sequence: CSVKDALSSPLHF. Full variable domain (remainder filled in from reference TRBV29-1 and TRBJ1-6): SAVISQKPSRDICQRGTSLTIQCQVDSQVTMMFWYRQQPGQSLTLIATANQGSEATYESGFVIDKFPISRPNLTFSTLTVSNMSPEDSSIYLCSVKDALSSPLHFGNGTRLTVT.

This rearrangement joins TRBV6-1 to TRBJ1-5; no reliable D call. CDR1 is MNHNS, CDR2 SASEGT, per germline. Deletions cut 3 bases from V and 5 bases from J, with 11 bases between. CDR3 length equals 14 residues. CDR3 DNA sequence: TGTGCCAGCAGTGAGGCGGGTGGAGATCAGCCCCAGCATTTT. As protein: CASSEAGGDQPQHF.

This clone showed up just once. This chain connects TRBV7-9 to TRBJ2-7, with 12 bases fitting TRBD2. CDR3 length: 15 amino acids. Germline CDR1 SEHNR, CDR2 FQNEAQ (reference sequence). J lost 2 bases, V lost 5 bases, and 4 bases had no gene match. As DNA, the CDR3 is TGTGCCAGCAGCGCGCTAGCGGGAGGGCCCTACGAGCAGTACTTC. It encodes CASSALAGGPYEQYF.

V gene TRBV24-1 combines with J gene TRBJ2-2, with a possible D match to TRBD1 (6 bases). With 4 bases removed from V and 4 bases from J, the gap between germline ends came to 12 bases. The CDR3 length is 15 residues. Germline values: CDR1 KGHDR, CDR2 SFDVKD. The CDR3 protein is CATSDTDRPTGELFF. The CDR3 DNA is TGTGCCACCAGTGACACGGACAGACCCACCGGGGAGCTGTTTTTT.